The 13 T cell receptor beta chains listed next were all sequenced from one sample in a study of blood T cell repertoires in COVID-19. Here immunoSEQ multiplex PCR was the method, and the copy in TCRdb shows in-frame clones only, minus some. The sample lists about 160,000 clones, roughly 89% occurring once. Sequenced material: peripheral blood. These receptors were collected from an older woman who had recovered from COVID-19.

The rearrangement joins TRBV11-2 to TRBJ2-3, with 10 nucleotides matching TRBD1. Losses at the gene ends were 3 bases for V and 0 bases for J; bases not matched to a gene: 3. This CDR3 is built from 16 residues. In germline, CDR1 is SGHAT, CDR2 FQNNGV. The CDR3 is CASSFGGQGSTDTQYF. The CDR3 coding sequence is TGTGCCAGCAGCTTCGGGGGACAGGGGAGCACAGATACGCAGTATTTT.

This rearrangement joins TRBV6-1 to TRBJ1-2; no clear D gene. Trimming left V 3 bases short and J 2 bases short, with 10 bases between. The CDR3 covers 14 residues. From germline, CDR1 is MNHNS and CDR2 SASEGT. CDR3 sequence: CASSESLGNYGYTF. DNA of the CDR3: TGTGCCAGCAGTGAGTCCCTCGGGAACTATGGCTACACCTTC.

The chain carries TRBV6-6 and TRBJ2-5; a weak D match, TRBD2 (7 bases). The germline V gene encodes CDR1 MNHNY and CDR2 SVGAGI (reference sequence). This CDR3 has 14 amino acids. V was trimmed by 2 bases and J by 4 bases, leaving 11 bases between them. In DNA form, the CDR3 reads TGTGCCAGCAGTTACAGGGGGGGTGGAGAGACCCAGTACTTC. It codes for CASSYRGGGETQYF.

This chain connects TRBV18 to TRBJ2-3; 13 nucleotides match TRBD2. V shed 3 bases and J 3 bases; nucleotides not matched to a gene: 9. Germline V lookup: CDR1 KGHSH, CDR2 LQKENI. CDR3 length equals 18 residues. CDR3 residues: CASSPQLAGGSLTDTQYF. The CDR3 DNA sequence: TGTGCCAGCTCACCCCAACTAGCGGGGGGGTCTCTAACAGATACGCAGTATTTT.

Notes on this clone: In the same sample, other DNA sequences code for this CDR3. This chain connects TRBV5-6 to TRBJ1-2; D possibly corresponds to TRBD1 (5 bases). V shed 4 bases and J shed 5 bases, with 9 bases lying between them. The CDR3 is 12 residues long. Germline V gene sequence: CDR1 SGHDT, CDR2 YYEEEE. For the CDR3, the DNA is TGTGCCAGCAGCACCGGGACTTATGGCTACACCTTC. It encodes CASSTGTYGYTF. Full variable domain (rest looked up from reference TRBV5-6 and TRBJ1-2): DAGVTQSPTHLIKTRGQQVTLRCSPKSGHDTVSWYQQALGQGPQFIFQYYEEEERQRGNFPDRFSGHQFPNYSSELNVNALLLGDSALYLCASSTGTYGYTFGSGTRLTVV.

The J gene is TRBJ2-1, the V gene TRBV2, with 7 bases identical to TRBD1. The junction had 12 bases not matched to a gene; V was cut back by 6 bases and J by 13 bases. The CDR3 is 13 amino acids. Germline V gene data show CDR1 as SNHLY and CDR2 as FYNNEI. The CDR3, as DNA: TGTGCCAGCAGAAAAGGGGGCGAACGCGGCCAGTTCTTC. Translating it yields CASRKGGERGQFF.

This chain connects TRBV5-4 to TRBJ2-2; D is possibly TRBD1 (6 bases). CDR1 and CDR2 (germline): SGHNT, YYREEE (reference sequence). The CDR3 covers 16 residues. V lost 0 bases to trimming and J lost 0 bases, with 9 bases between them. The CDR3 DNA sequence: TGTGCCAGCAGCTTGGAGCCAGGGGCGAACACCGGGGAGCTGTTTTTT. Translation: CASSLEPGANTGELFF.

The CDR3 DNA is TGTGCCAGCAGCTTCAGGGGGCTTAATTCACCCCTCCACTTT. Translation gives CASSFRGLNSPLHF. The rearrangement joins TRBV5-6 to TRBJ1-6; 8 nucleotides line up with TRBD1. CDR1 SGHDT and CDR2 YYEEEE come from the germline V gene. The J segment lost 6 bases and the V segment lost 2 bases, leaving 1 base of the junction unmatched. The CDR3 contains 14 residues. Drawing the rest from reference TRBV5-6 and TRBJ1-6, the complete variable domain is DAGVTQSPTHLIKTRGQQVTLRCSPKSGHDTVSWYQQALGQGPQFIFQYYEEEERQRGNFPDRFSGHQFPNYSSELNVNALLLGDSALYLCASSFRGLNSPLHFGNGTRLTVT.

This clone was counted a single time. The rearrangement joins TRBV10-3 to TRBJ1-3; 8 nucleotides agree with TRBD1. Germline V gives CDR1 ENHRY, CDR2 SYGVKD. This CDR3 is built from 14 residues. V gave up 7 bases and J gave up 3 bases; unmatched junction bases: 5. CDR3 sequence: CAITPGQGGNTIYF. Written as DNA, the CDR3 is TGTGCCATCACCCCAGGACAGGGTGGAAACACCATATATTTT.

The chain links TRBV5-4 to TRBJ1-1; D is perhaps TRBD1 (6 bases). CDR1 SGHNT and CDR2 YYREEE come from the germline V gene (reference sequence). Trimming left V 2 bases short and J 3 bases short, with 8 bases between. The CDR3 has 13 residues. This chain's CDR3 is CASSLTGYTEAFF. The DNA of the CDR3 is TGTGCCAGCAGCTTAACAGGGTACACTGAAGCTTTCTTT.

The V call is TRBV7-9, the J call TRBJ2-7; D is uncertain. Trimming cost V 3 bases and J 2 bases, with 2 bases left between them. CDR3 length equals 11 residues. Germline V gene data show CDR1 as SEHNR and CDR2 as FQNEAQ (reference sequence). This CDR3 reads CASSFAYEQYF. For the CDR3, the DNA is TGTGCCAGCAGCTTCGCCTACGAGCAGTACTTC.

The rearrangement uses TRBV6-5 and TRBJ1-3; 9 bases agree with TRBD1. The J segment lost 6 bases and the V segment lost 6 bases, leaving 6 bases of the junction unmatched. The CDR3 spans 14 residues. CDR1 and CDR2 from the germline V gene are MNHEY and SVGAGI. CDR3 nucleotides: TGTGCCAGCAGGCCGGGACAGGGCGTAAACACCATATATTTT. Its protein product is CASRPGQGVNTIYF.

This chain uses TRBV18 with TRBJ1-2; D may be TRBD1 (5 bases). CDR1 and CDR2 from the germline V gene are KGHSH and LQKENI. Trimming removed 1 base from V and 3 bases from J, with 6 bases in between. The CDR3 length is 13 residues. The CDR3 spells CASSPQGDYGYTF. The CDR3 DNA reads TGTGCCAGCTCACCACAAGGGGACTATGGCTACACCTTC.